A single T cell receptor beta chain is shown here with its context. The antigen is not known. TCRdb's table, derived via immunoSEQ multiplex PCR, lists solely in-frame clones and lacks some. The sample comprises about 160,000 clones, roughly nine tenths of which are singletons, and 5.7% rests with the top ten. The data are from a study of cytomegalovirus exposure and HLA in healthy donors. Study findings and constraints: Researchers catalogued roughly 150 TCR beta chains as cytomegalovirus-associated. Specificity for CMV antigens was confirmed in vitro for a few of the CMV-associated chains.

The origin of this receptor is a woman aged 25 to 39 in good health and CMV-seronegative. Sequencing input: PBMCs.

Written as DNA, the CDR3 is TGTGCCAGCAGCAACGTACAGGGGGCAGCTTTCTTT. Translated: CASSNVQGAAFF. The V and J genes are TRBV14 and TRBJ1-1; 9 bases line up with TRBD1. V shed 5 bases and J 10 bases; nucleotides not matched to a gene: 5. The CDR3 totals 12 residues. CDR1 is SGHDN and CDR2 is FVKESK in the germline V gene.